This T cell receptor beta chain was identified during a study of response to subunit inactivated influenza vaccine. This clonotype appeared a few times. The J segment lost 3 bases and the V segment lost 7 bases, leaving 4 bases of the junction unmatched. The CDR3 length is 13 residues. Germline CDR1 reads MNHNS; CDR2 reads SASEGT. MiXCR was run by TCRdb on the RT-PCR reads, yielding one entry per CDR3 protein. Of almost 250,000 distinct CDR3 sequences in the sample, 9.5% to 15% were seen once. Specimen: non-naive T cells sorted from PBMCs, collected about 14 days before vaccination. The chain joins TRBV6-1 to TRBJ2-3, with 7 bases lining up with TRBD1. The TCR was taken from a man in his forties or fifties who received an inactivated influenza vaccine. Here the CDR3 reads CASKYRGTDTQYF. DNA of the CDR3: TGTGCCAGCAAATACAGGGGAACAGATACGCAGTATTTT.